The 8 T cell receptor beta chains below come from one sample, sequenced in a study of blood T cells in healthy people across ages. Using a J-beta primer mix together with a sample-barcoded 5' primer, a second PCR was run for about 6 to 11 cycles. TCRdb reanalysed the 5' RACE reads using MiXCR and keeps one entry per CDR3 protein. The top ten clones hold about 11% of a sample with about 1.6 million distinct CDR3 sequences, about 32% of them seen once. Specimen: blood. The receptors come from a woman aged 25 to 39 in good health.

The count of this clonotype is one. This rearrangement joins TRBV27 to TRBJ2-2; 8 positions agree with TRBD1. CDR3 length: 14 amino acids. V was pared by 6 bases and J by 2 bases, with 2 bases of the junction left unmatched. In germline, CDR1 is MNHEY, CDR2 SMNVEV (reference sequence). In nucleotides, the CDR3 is TGTGCCAGCAGGACAGGGGTAAACACCGGGGAGCTGTTTTTT. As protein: CASRTGVNTGELFF.

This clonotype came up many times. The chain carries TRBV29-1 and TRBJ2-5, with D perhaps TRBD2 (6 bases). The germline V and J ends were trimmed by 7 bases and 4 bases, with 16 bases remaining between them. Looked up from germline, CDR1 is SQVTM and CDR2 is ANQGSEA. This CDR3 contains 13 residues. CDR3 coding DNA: TGCAGCGCCGACGATGGGGGGAGAGAGACCCAGTACTTC. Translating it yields CSADDGGRETQYF.

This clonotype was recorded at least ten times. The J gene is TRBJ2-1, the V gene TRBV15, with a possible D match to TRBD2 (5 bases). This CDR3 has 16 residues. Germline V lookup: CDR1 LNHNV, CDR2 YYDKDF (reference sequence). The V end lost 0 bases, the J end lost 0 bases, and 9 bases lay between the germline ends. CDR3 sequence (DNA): TGTGCCACCAGCAGAGATTTAGGGAGCTCCTACAATGAGCAGTTCTTC. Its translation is CATSRDLGSSYNEQFF.

The CDR3 DNA reads TGTGCCAGCAGTTTAGCCGCGGGCCTCGGGGACACCGGGGAGCTGTTTTTT. It encodes CASSLAAGLGDTGELFF. The chain links TRBV12-3 or TRBV12-4 to TRBJ2-2, with a weak D call TRBD2 (5 bases). The germline V and J ends were trimmed by 0 bases and 3 bases, with 14 bases remaining between them. The CDR3 totals 17 residues.

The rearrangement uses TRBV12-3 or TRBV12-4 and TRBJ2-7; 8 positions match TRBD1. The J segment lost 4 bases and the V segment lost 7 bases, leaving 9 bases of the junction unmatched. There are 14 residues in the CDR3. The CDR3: CASTARTGFYEQYF. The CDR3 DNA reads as TGTGCCAGCACCGCTAGGACAGGGTTTTACGAGCAGTACTTC.

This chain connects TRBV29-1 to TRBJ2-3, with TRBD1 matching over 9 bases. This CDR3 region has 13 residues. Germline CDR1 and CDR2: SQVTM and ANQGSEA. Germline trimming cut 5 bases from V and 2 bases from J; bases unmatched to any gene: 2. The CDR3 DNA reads TGCAGCGTTAAACAGGGGGCCACAGATACGCAGTATTTT. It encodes CSVKQGATDTQYF.

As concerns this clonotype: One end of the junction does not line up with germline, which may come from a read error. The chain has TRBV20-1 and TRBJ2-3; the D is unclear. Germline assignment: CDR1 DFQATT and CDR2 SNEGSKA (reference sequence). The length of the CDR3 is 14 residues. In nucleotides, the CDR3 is TGCAGTGCTAGCTGGGAAGATATAGCAGAGACGCAGTATTTT. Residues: CSASWEDIAETQYF.

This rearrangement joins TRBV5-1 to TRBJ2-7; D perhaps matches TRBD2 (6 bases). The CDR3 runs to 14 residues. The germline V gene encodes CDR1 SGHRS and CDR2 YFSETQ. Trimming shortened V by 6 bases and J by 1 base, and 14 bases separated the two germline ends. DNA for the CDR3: TGCGCCAGCACCTTAACTGGGGGGTCCTACGAGCAGTACTTC. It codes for CASTLTGGSYEQYF.